The entry below gives a single T cell receptor beta chain sequence along with its context. This sample stems from a study of monozygotic twins with inflammatory bowel disease. Addition of UMIs with a 6-nucleotide sample barcode was achieved by template switching. TCRdb reprocessed the 5' RACE reads and keeps a single row for each CDR3 protein, giving no DNA. The listing records fewer than 450,000 distinct CDR3 sequences. RNA in its total form was extracted from whole blood, and T cells were not sorted. The germline gives CDR1 SGHRS, CDR2 YFSETQ. This CDR3 spans 16 amino acids. The rearrangement links TRBV5-1 to TRBJ1-6; without DNA, the TCRdb call of TRBD1 cannot be checked. Sequencing was done on a sample of blood. This sequence was found in a human donor with ulcerative colitis or Crohn's disease, or a healthy co-twin of an affected twin (not recorded which). Here the CDR3 reads CASSIIGTGVNSPLHF.